The next 12 T cell receptor beta chains were all read from a single sample in a study of T-cell memory formation after mild COVID-19. One entry per CDR3 protein results from TCRdb running MiXCR on the 5' RACE reads. Here the sample spans 210,000 or so distinct CDR3 sequences, roughly a tenth being singletons. The specimen sequenced was PBMCs or a T cell subset sorted from them (not recorded which). The source is a man younger than 35 who had mild COVID-19 (a few samples of this study predate the infection). Cell type and time point are not known.

This clonotype was seen a handful of times. The chain uses TRBV7-3 and TRBJ2-2, with TRBD2 identical over 7 bases. Losses at the gene ends were 5 bases for V and 2 bases for J; bases not matched to a gene: 11. Germline CDR1 and CDR2: SGHTA and FQGTGA. The CDR3 sequence is 17 residues long. CDR3 loop: CASSLRGSGGNTGELFF. The CDR3, as DNA: TGTGCCAGCAGCCTCCGAGGGTCGGGGGGTAACACCGGGGAGCTGTTTTTT.

The sample holds one count of this clonotype. This chain uses TRBV3-1 with TRBJ1-2; TRBD1 aligns across 8 bases. Looked up from germline, CDR1 is LGHDT and CDR2 is YNNKEL (reference sequence). Trimming cost V 7 bases and J 2 bases; bases outside gene matches: 9. CDR3 length: 15 amino acids. The CDR3 DNA follows: TGTGCCAGCAACCTACTTTCAGGGGGCAACTATGGCTACACCTTC. Translation: CASNLLSGGNYGYTF. The full variable domain, with the rest looked up from reference TRBV3-1 and TRBJ1-2, is DTAVSQTPKYLVTQMGNDKSIKCEQNLGHDTMYWYKQDSKKFLKIMFSYNNKELIINETVPNRFSPKSPDKAHLNLHINSLELGDSAVYFCASNLLSGGNYGYTFGSGTRLTVV.

V usage is TRBV11-2 and J usage is TRBJ2-2; D not resolved. The V gene lost 1 base and the J gene lost 7 bases, with 10 bases spanning the gap. Germline CDR1 SGHAT, CDR2 FQNNGV. The CDR3 runs to 14 residues. The CDR3 spells CASSLGPVGGELFF. For the CDR3, the DNA is TGTGCCAGCAGCTTAGGTCCGGTTGGCGGGGAGCTGTTTTTT.

The rearrangement uses TRBV20-1 and TRBJ1-3; perhaps TRBD1 as D (6 bases). V was clipped by 1 base and J by 5 bases, with 9 bases between them. This CDR3 comprises 13 residues. Germline V gives CDR1 DFQATT, CDR2 SNEGSKA (reference sequence). CDR3 loop: CSARVGGRNTIYF. The CDR3 DNA reads TGCAGTGCTAGAGTAGGGGGTAGAAACACCATATATTTT.

The table lists this clonotype with many counts. V is TRBV10-3 and J is TRBJ2-2; 7 bases fit TRBD1. CDR3 size: 15 residues. Germline trimming cut 7 bases from V and 1 base from J; bases unmatched to any gene: 6. Germline V gene sequence: CDR1 ENHRY, CDR2 SYGVKD. CDR3 sequence (DNA): TGTGCCATCAATCAGGGGGAAAGGAACACCGGGGAGCTGTTTTTT. Its translation is CAINQGERNTGELFF.

This clonotype was seen only a few times. DNA for the CDR3: TGTGCCAGCAGTTATTGGGGACAGCGGTCAAATCAGCCCCAGCATTTT. It encodes CASSYWGQRSNQPQHF. This chain connects TRBV6-2 or TRBV6-3 to TRBJ1-5, with 7 bases matching TRBD1. This CDR3 is 16 amino acids long. CDR1 and CDR2 (germline): MNHEY, SVGEGT. V lost 3 bases to trimming and J lost 4 bases; unmatched junction nucleotides: 9.

V is TRBV28 and J is TRBJ1-1, with D possibly matching TRBD1 (5 bases). This CDR3 has 13 amino acids. V dropped 7 bases and J dropped 11 bases, with 20 bases sitting between them. Per the germline V gene, CDR1 is MDHEN and CDR2 is SYDVKM. The CDR3 DNA reads as TGTGCCAGCACCAACTCCGATCGGGGCGCGGCTTTCTTT. Translation: CASTNSDRGAAFF.

This clonotype was counted many times. The rearrangement uses TRBV4-3 and TRBJ2-7, with 7 nucleotides matching TRBD1. V dropped 1 base and J dropped 6; count of bases not matched to a gene: 15. The CDR3 loop spans 17 amino acids. The V gene's germline CDR1 is LGHNA and CDR2 YSLEER. CDR3 sequence: CASSQVTRAGGRGEQYF. The CDR3, as DNA: TGCGCCAGCAGCCAAGTCACTCGGGCAGGGGGTCGAGGCGAGCAGTACTTC.

This rearrangement joins TRBV4-3 to TRBJ2-5, with D hard to call. Germline lookup yields CDR1 LGHNA and CDR2 YSLEER. The V and J ends lost 0 bases and 5 bases respectively, with 10 bases between them. The length of the CDR3 is 14 residues. The CDR3: CASSQESSPETQYF. The CDR3 DNA follows: TGCGCCAGCAGCCAAGAGTCGAGTCCGGAGACCCAGTACTTC.

This clonotype was seen more than once but under ten times. V and J are TRBV5-1 and TRBJ1-5; possible D gene TRBD1, 6 bases. CDR1 and CDR2 from the germline V gene are SGHRS and YFSETQ. V dropped 5 bases and J dropped 5 bases, with 17 bases sitting between them. The CDR3 loop spans 15 amino acids. This CDR3 reads CASSPTGTLHQPQHF. CDR3 nucleotides: TGCGCCAGCAGTCCAACCGGGACACTTCATCAGCCCCAGCATTTT.

J is TRBJ2-3 and V is TRBV28; D gene uncertain. This CDR3 is 14 amino acids long. Trimming removed 3 bases from V and 3 bases from J, with 10 bases in between. Germline V CDR1 and CDR2: MDHEN, SYDVKM. For the CDR3, the DNA is TGTGCCAGCAGTTTCCCGCCCAGGACAGATACGCAGTATTTT. Translating gives CASSFPPRTDTQYF.

This clonotype was observed at least ten times. The chain couples TRBV5-1 to TRBJ2-7, with D possibly being TRBD1 (6 bases). Looked up from germline, CDR1 is SGHRS and CDR2 is YFSETQ. Deletions cut 0 bases from V and 3 bases from J, with 7 bases between. The CDR3 loop spans 13 amino acids. In DNA, the CDR3 is TGCGCCAGCAGCTTGGAACAGGGCTACGAGCAGTACTTC. As protein: CASSLEQGYEQYF. The full variable domain, in which reference TRBV5-1 and TRBJ2-7 provide the parts outside the CDR3, is KAGVTQTPRYLIKTRGQQVTLSCSPISGHRSVSWYQQTPGQGLQFLFEYFSETQRNKGNFPGRFSGRQFSNSRSEMNVSTLELGDSALYLCASSLEQGYEQYFGPGTRLTVT.